This T cell receptor beta chain was captured by sequencing in a study of T-cell memory formation after mild COVID-19. The CDR3 extends over 14 amino acids. Germline CDR1 and CDR2: MNHEY and SVGAGI. V lost 4 bases, J lost 0 bases, and 9 bases lay in between. TCRdb redid the calling of the 5' RACE reads with MiXCR, one entry per CDR3 protein. Of 350,000 or so distinct CDR3 sequences detected, roughly 21% appear once; the ten largest clones hold approximately 12%. This clonotype showed up just a few times. The antigen is not known. General observations from the study: Some clones that responded were present in memory (sampled pre-infection), which suggests cross-reactive memory joined.

The sequence came from an adult woman who had mild COVID-19 (a few samples of this study predate the infection). Cell type and time point are not known. The rearrangement uses TRBV6-5 and TRBJ1-1, with D maybe TRBD1 (5 bases). The source material was PBMCs or a T cell subset sorted from them (not recorded which). This CDR3 reads CASSSPTVNTEAFF. The CDR3 nucleotides read TGTGCCAGCAGTTCTCCGACAGTGAACACTGAAGCTTTCTTT.